This T cell receptor beta chain was obtained from a study of cytomegalovirus exposure and HLA in healthy donors. Study-level findings and limits: In a later analysis, TCR beta V- and J-gene trimming was associated with a missense DCLRE1C variant. Sequencing depth roughly uniform across donors was assumed in presence/absence analyses.

Germline trimming cut 5 bases from V and 3 bases from J; bases unmatched to any gene: 18. CDR1 and CDR2 (germline): SGHNT, YENEEA. The CDR3 spans 18 residues. This clone was observed once. Its antigen remains unknown. The PCR ran on 60 Vbeta and 13 Jbeta primers. The repertoire was sequenced with immunoSEQ multiplex PCR; TCRdb's copy has only in-frame clones and lacks some. The repertoire consists of approximately 190,000 clones, with more than 75% occurring once and the leading ten covering around 2.5%. Source material: PBMCs. This sequence originates from a woman aged 45-65 years in good health and CMV-seropositive. The gene calls are TRBV11-3 and TRBJ1-1, with 7 bases fitting TRBD1. The CDR3 here is CASSPKTGKLTSDTEAFF. The DNA for the CDR3 is TGTGCCAGCAGCCCCAAGACAGGGAAGTTGACGAGTGACACTGAAGCTTTCTTT.